Sequencing of this TCR beta chain was carried out in a study of control samples from healthy donors and cancer patients. Only in-frame clones appear in the TCRdb table, and some are missing; sequencing was by immunoSEQ multiplex PCR. The sample shows about 140,000 clones, around nine tenths of them seen only once. CDR1 is MDHEN, CDR2 SYDVKM, per germline. Trimming cost V 6 bases and J 4 bases, with 18 bases left between them. The CDR3 extends over 15 amino acids. This TCR was recovered from a man aged 18 to 30 in good health. Sequences were obtained from blood. The rearrangement joins TRBV28 to TRBJ1-1; D call uncertain. The CDR3 DNA follows: TGTGCCAGCAGCCCAAGGTCAGGTGAGGGCACTGAAGCTTTCTTT. Amino acids: CASSPRSGEGTEAFF.